These 22 T cell receptor beta chains share one sample of origin, sequenced in a study of vaccination and CD4 T cells after COVID-19. Sequenced with the Oncomine TCR Beta short-read assay was DNA taken from cultured CD4+ T cells. TCRdb re-called the PCR reads through MiXCR, storing one row per CDR3 protein. The sample shows 7,500 to 9,000 distinct CDR3 sequences, less than 40% of them seen only once. Treatment reported: roughly ten-day PBMC culture with coronavirus spike peptide pools or control peptides (ViraFEST assay). According to the study, CD4+ T cells from the unexposed donor were gathered ahead of the COVID-19 pandemic (2011-2018). What these receptors recognize is not known. Material for sequencing was CD4+ T cells from blood, cultured in vitro. All receptors come from a human donor in good health.

The genes are TRBV5-1 and TRBJ2-5; the D is unclear. Trimming took off 4 bases at V and 5 bases at J, with 9 bases between the two ends. Germline V gene data show CDR1 as SGHRS and CDR2 as YFSETQ. The CDR3 is made up of 12 amino acids. The CDR3 here is CASSSNRETQYF. The CDR3 DNA reads as TGCGCCAGCAGCAGTAATCGGGAGACCCAGTACTTC.

The genes are TRBV6-1 and TRBJ1-2; tentative D call: TRBD1 (6 bases). Germline V gene data show CDR1 as MNHNS and CDR2 as SASEGT. The CDR3 covers 14 residues. Trimming cost V 7 bases and J 3 bases, with 15 bases left between them. The DNA for the CDR3 is TGTGCCAGCACCTGGGGAGGGGGATACTATGGCTACACCTTC. This encodes CASTWGGGYYGYTF.

V usage is TRBV5-3 and J usage is TRBJ1-1, with a possible D match to TRBD1 (5 bases). TRBV5-3 is an open reading frame, and its role is uncertain. The CDR3 sequence is 14 residues long. V was clipped by 4 bases and J by 4 bases, with 14 bases between them. CDR3: CARSTGFRGTEAFF. CDR3 DNA sequence: TGTGCCAGAAGCACAGGATTTCGTGGCACTGAAGCTTTCTTT.

The rearrangement joins TRBV6-5 to TRBJ1-1, with TRBD1 matching over 8 bases. J lost 0 bases, V lost 4 bases, and 7 bases had no gene match. Per germline, CDR1 MNHEY and CDR2 SVGAGI. The CDR3 consists of 16 residues. As DNA, the CDR3 is TGTGCCAGCAGTTTGCAGGGGGCGTTAATGAACACTGAAGCTTTCTTT. Translating gives CASSLQGALMNTEAFF.

V gene TRBV5-1 combines with J gene TRBJ2-2; tentative D call: TRBD2 (6 bases). Per the germline V gene, CDR1 is SGHRS and CDR2 is YFSETQ. The germline V and J ends were trimmed by 4 bases and 6 bases, with 10 bases remaining between them. The CDR3 contains 13 residues. As DNA, the CDR3 is TGCGCCAGCAGCACCGGGGGACCCGGGGAGCTGTTTTTT. Its protein is CASSTGGPGELFF.

This clonotype was seen just once. The chain recombines TRBV9 with TRBJ2-3, with D tentatively TRBD2 (7 bases). CDR1 is SGDLS and CDR2 is YYNGEE in the germline V gene. Trimming removed 6 bases at V and 0 bases at J, with 14 bases between. The CDR3 is 15 amino acids. Here the CDR3 DNA reads TGTGCCAGCAACCCCCGGGGGGCTAGCACAGATACGCAGTATTTT. Translating gives CASNPRGASTDTQYF.

This clonotype was counted between two and nine times. The chain carries TRBV10-3 and TRBJ2-3, with TRBD1 matching over 11 bases. This CDR3 has 14 amino acids. Germline CDR1 is ENHRY and CDR2 is SYGVKD. Trimming removed 6 bases from V and 5 bases from J; junction bases left unmatched: 4. This CDR3 reads CAIRRTGGLDTQYF. The CDR3 nucleotides read TGTGCCATCAGAAGGACAGGGGGCTTAGATACGCAGTATTTT.

The table lists this clonotype with a few counts. The chain joins TRBV7-2 to TRBJ2-5; TRBD2 matches at 9 bases. The CDR3 covers 16 residues. The V gene end was trimmed by 5 bases and the J gene end by 1 base; junction bases not matched to a gene: 8. CDR1 is SGHTA and CDR2 is FQGNSA in the germline V gene. CDR3: CASSPIGGGGQETQYF. DNA for the CDR3: TGTGCCAGCAGCCCAATCGGCGGGGGGGGCCAAGAGACCCAGTACTTC.

V usage is TRBV6-1 and J usage is TRBJ2-2; D uncertain. The germline CDR1 and CDR2 sequences are MNHNS and SASEGT. The CDR3 length is 13 residues. The V end lost 6 bases, the J end lost 5 bases, and 10 bases lay between the germline ends. CDR3 DNA: TGTGCCAGCAGCCCCCGGAATACCGGGGAGCTGTTTTTT. Its translation: CASSPRNTGELFF.

The chain links TRBV20-1 to TRBJ2-2; D may be TRBD1 (7 bases). The CDR3 loop spans 13 amino acids. The V gene lost 6 bases and the J gene lost 7 bases, with 15 bases spanning the gap. Looked up from germline, CDR1 is DFQATT and CDR2 is SNEGSKA (reference sequence). CDR3 sequence: CSAQGGWGGELFF. CDR3 DNA: TGCAGTGCGCAGGGGGGCTGGGGCGGGGAGCTGTTTTTT.

The chain employs TRBV7-2 and TRBJ2-2, with a tentative D call TRBD2 (5 bases). This CDR3 region has 20 residues. Germline CDR1 is SGHTA and CDR2 is FQGNSA. Trimming cost V 2 bases and J 2 bases, with 24 bases left between them. CDR3 region: CASSLKWAAESGTNTGELFF. For the CDR3, the DNA is TGTGCCAGCAGCTTAAAGTGGGCCGCAGAGTCGGGAACTAACACCGGGGAGCTGTTTTTT.

This clonotype was detected a few times. The chain combines TRBV7-2 with TRBJ2-1; 15 bases are shared with TRBD2. J lost 2 bases, V lost 7 bases, and 9 bases had no gene match. The CDR3 sequence is 18 residues long. Germline-derived CDR1 and CDR2 are SGHTA and FQGNSA. CDR3 coding DNA: TGTGCCAGCATCGTGGGACTAGCGGGAGGAGGGGCCTACAATGAGCAGTTCTTC. Translating gives CASIVGLAGGGAYNEQFF.

J is TRBJ1-1 and V is TRBV19; D unclear. Germline V gene data show CDR1 as LNHDA and CDR2 as SQIVND (reference sequence). Trimming pared 5 bases from V and 3 bases from J, leaving 10 bases between. CDR3 length: 13 amino acids. CDR3 nucleotides: TGTGCCAGTAGTCAAGGCCGGCACACTGAAGCTTTCTTT. Translation gives CASSQGRHTEAFF.

The chain joins TRBV6-1 to TRBJ2-1, with TRBD1 identical over 10 bases. The CDR3 totals 15 residues. The J segment lost 6 bases and the V segment lost 10 bases, leaving 12 bases of the junction unmatched. The germline gives CDR1 MNHNS, CDR2 SASEGT. The CDR3 sequence: CATDPTGQGTNEQFF. CDR3 in DNA: TGTGCCACCGACCCAACGGGACAGGGGACCAATGAGCAGTTCTTC.

The sample holds one count of this clonotype. The chain is built from TRBV7-8 and TRBJ1-1; a possible D gene is TRBD1 (6 bases). In germline, CDR1 is SGHVS, CDR2 FQNEAQ. With 8 bases removed from V and 1 base from J, the gap between germline ends came to 11 bases. This CDR3 is built from 13 residues. Here the CDR3 reads CASWGPQNTEAFF. CDR3 coding DNA: TGTGCCAGCTGGGGGCCGCAGAACACTGAAGCTTTCTTT.

V usage is TRBV20-1 and J usage is TRBJ2-1, with 9 positions matching TRBD2. The germline gives CDR1 DFQATT, CDR2 SNEGSKA (reference sequence). V shed 5 bases, J shed 8 bases, and the junction held 13 bases outside the gene matches. The CDR3 runs 15 residues. CDR3 sequence reads: CSAGGASGASDEQFF. Here the CDR3 DNA reads TGCAGTGCTGGGGGTGCTAGCGGGGCCTCGGATGAGCAGTTCTTC.

The V call is TRBV4-2, the J call TRBJ1-3; D may be TRBD1 (5 bases). The CDR3 runs to 14 residues. Trimming stripped 4 bases from V and 4 bases from J, with 11 bases between. Germline lookup yields CDR1 LGHNA and CDR2 YNFKEQ. CDR3 region: CASSRTGEGNTIYF. CDR3 DNA: TGTGCCAGCAGCCGAACGGGGGAGGGAAACACCATATATTTT.

This clonotype was counted a few times. The CDR3 here is CSADYRDRGYGYTF. The DNA for the CDR3 is TGCAGTGCTGATTACCGGGACAGGGGCTATGGCTACACCTTC. J is TRBJ1-2 and V is TRBV20-1, with TRBD1 matching 10 bases. The ends lost 5 bases at V and 4 bases at J; junction bases unmatched: 7. There are 14 residues in the CDR3. Germline values: CDR1 DFQATT, CDR2 SNEGSKA (reference sequence).

The rearrangement links TRBV10-3 to TRBJ1-2; D not resolved. CDR1 is ENHRY and CDR2 is SYGVKD in the germline V gene. V lost 5 bases to trimming and J lost 5 bases, with 9 bases between them. This CDR3 comprises 12 residues. CDR3 sequence reads: CAISPSQYGYTF. DNA for the CDR3: TGTGCCATCAGTCCCTCCCAATATGGCTACACCTTC.

The chain couples TRBV20-1 to TRBJ2-3, with TRBD2 identical over 15 bases. The germline CDR1 and CDR2 sequences are DFQATT and SNEGSKA (reference sequence). V lost 6 bases, J lost 8 bases, and 3 bases stayed unmatched. The CDR3 spans 13 residues. CDR3 loop: CSARTSGGATQYF. The CDR3, as DNA: TGCAGTGCAAGGACTAGCGGGGGGGCTACGCAGTATTTT.

J is TRBJ2-1 and V is TRBV19; D not resolved. Germline CDR1 and CDR2: LNHDA and SQIVND (reference sequence). The CDR3 runs to 12 residues. V was trimmed by 3 bases and J by 15 bases, leaving 15 bases between them. DNA of the CDR3: TGTGCCAGTAGTATTACCGAAGCCGACCCGTTCTTC. Encoded protein: CASSITEADPFF.

This chain uses TRBV5-8 with TRBJ1-5, with 9 bases lining up with TRBD1. Trimming removed 4 bases from V and 5 bases from J; junction bases left unmatched: 7. The V gene's germline CDR1 is SGHTS and CDR2 YDEGEE. There are 15 residues in the CDR3. As DNA, the CDR3 is TGTGCCAGCAGCGCCCTGGGACAGGGTGATCAGCCCCAGCATTTT. Amino acids: CASSALGQGDQPQHF.